Each of the 14 T cell receptor beta chains below was sequenced from the same sample in a study of T cell changes during pregnancy in multiple sclerosis. Clones were sequenced by immunoSEQ multiplex PCR, and TCRdb holds only the in-frame ones, with some missing. The table has 90,000 to 150,000 clones, over 85% seen once. The material was peripheral blood, obtained before pregnancy. The source is a female donor with multiple sclerosis, enrolled in a pregnancy study.

This chain links TRBV2 with TRBJ2-5; the D gene is possibly TRBD2 (7 bases). V was clipped by 0 bases and J by 1 base, with 9 bases between them. Per the germline V gene, CDR1 is SNHLY and CDR2 is FYNNEI. This CDR3 is 15 amino acids long. CDR3 sequence reads: CASSEARGAQETQYF. DNA for the CDR3: TGTGCCAGCAGTGAAGCCCGGGGGGCCCAAGAGACCCAGTACTTC.

The chain carries TRBV5-1 and TRBJ2-3; 8 bases fit TRBD2. Germline trimming cut 3 bases from V and 2 bases from J; bases unmatched to any gene: 5. In germline, CDR1 is SGHRS, CDR2 YFSETQ. The CDR3 runs 15 residues. The CDR3 DNA reads as TGCGCCAGCAGCTATAGCGGGGTAAACACAGATACGCAGTATTTT. Its protein product is CASSYSGVNTDTQYF.

This clone was observed a few times. V is TRBV4-1 and J is TRBJ2-1, with TRBD1 as a possible D gene (5 bases). The germline V gene encodes CDR1 MGHRA and CDR2 YSYEKL. The ends were cut back, 0 bases at V and 6 bases at J, with 12 bases in the middle. This CDR3 is built from 15 residues. CDR3 in DNA: TGCGCCAGCAGCCAAGAAGGAAGGGGTGCCAATGAGCAGTTCTTC. It translates to CASSQEGRGANEQFF.

The chain recombines TRBV28 with TRBJ2-2, with D possibly matching TRBD2 (5 bases). The CDR3 contains 14 residues. V was pared by 5 bases and J by 4 bases, with 11 bases between. The V gene's germline CDR1 is MDHEN and CDR2 SYDVKM. For the CDR3, the DNA is TGTGCCAGCAGTCGGTGGGCGGGCACCGGGGAGCTGTTTTTT. Its protein product is CASSRWAGTGELFF. Full variable domain (rest looked up from reference TRBV28 and TRBJ2-2): DVKVTQSSRYLVKRTGEKVFLECVQDMDHENMFWYRQDPGLGLRLIYFSYDVKMKEKGDIPEGYSVSREKKERFSLILESASTNQTSMYLCASSRWAGTGELFFGEGSRLTVL.

The V call is TRBV9, the J call TRBJ2-3; TRBD2 matches 9 bases. The V gene end was trimmed by 0 bases and the J gene end by 5 bases; junction bases not matched to a gene: 7. CDR3 length: 16 amino acids. Per the germline V gene, CDR1 is SGDLS and CDR2 is YYNGEE. The CDR3 nucleotides read TGTGCCAGCAGCGTAGAGGCTAGCGGGGTGATAGATACGCAGTATTTT. Amino acid sequence: CASSVEASGVIDTQYF.

The gene calls are TRBV9 and TRBJ2-5, with TRBD2 as a possible D gene (5 bases). The germline gives CDR1 SGDLS, CDR2 YYNGEE. V lost 3 bases and J 2 bases, leaving 23 bases between the germline ends. The CDR3 totals 18 residues. This CDR3 reads CASSGNLLQRERQETQYF. The CDR3 DNA is TGTGCCAGCAGCGGGAACTTACTACAGAGGGAAAGACAAGAGACCCAGTACTTC.

In DNA, the CDR3 is TGTGCCAGCAGCAAAGGAGGACAGCCCTATAATGAAAAACTGTTTTTT. It translates to CASSKGGQPYNEKLFF. The chain uses TRBV21-1 and TRBJ1-4; TRBD1 was called by the table and not checked on the DNA. TRBV21-1 is assigned pseudogene status. The CDR3 contains 16 residues.

The rearrangement uses TRBV28 and TRBJ1-4; no clear D gene. Germline CDR1 is MDHEN and CDR2 is SYDVKM. The V end was cut by 3 bases, the J end by 4 bases, with 9 bases between. The CDR3 length is 14 residues. DNA for the CDR3: TGTGCCAGCAGTTTGGCAGGCAATAATGAAAAACTGTTTTTT. It codes for CASSLAGNNEKLFF.

J is TRBJ1-2 and V is TRBV6-1, with 11 positions matching TRBD1. Unmatched junction bases numbered 8, after V lost 3 bases and J lost 8 bases. The CDR3 length is 15 residues. In germline, CDR1 is MNHNS, CDR2 SASEGT. Here the CDR3 DNA reads TGTGCCAGCAGTGATCGCGGACAGGGGGCAGAAGGCTACACCTTC. Amino acid sequence: CASSDRGQGAEGYTF.

The chain uses TRBV19 and TRBJ2-1, with no clear D. Germline CDR1 is LNHDA and CDR2 is SQIVND (reference sequence). The CDR3 spans 14 residues. Trimming pared 2 bases from V and 8 bases from J, leaving 13 bases between. The CDR3 sequence is CASSIPTYLDEQFF. The CDR3 nucleotides read TGTGCCAGTAGTATACCCACCTATCTGGATGAGCAGTTCTTC.

CDR3 coding DNA: TGTGCCAGCAGTTACTCGGTGACAGTAAATGAAAAACTGTTTTTT. Protein sequence: CASSYSVTVNEKLFF. V gene TRBV6-5 combines with J gene TRBJ1-4; TRBD1 is a possible D gene (5 bases). V was trimmed by 0 bases and J by 5 bases, leaving 10 bases between them. Germline CDR1 reads MNHEY; CDR2 reads SVGAGI. The CDR3 length is 15 residues.

V usage is TRBV6-4 and J usage is TRBJ2-1; D is unresolved. Deletions cut 8 bases from V and 2 bases from J, with 10 bases between. Per germline, CDR1 MRHNA and CDR2 SNTAGT. This CDR3 has 13 amino acids. CDR3 amino acids: CASAVYPYNEQFF. The CDR3 coding sequence is TGTGCCAGCGCGGTTTACCCCTACAATGAGCAGTTCTTC.

J is TRBJ2-5 and V is TRBV5-1, with D unclear. V shed 4 bases and J shed 2 bases, with 9 bases lying between them. The CDR3 has 13 residues. Germline V CDR1 and CDR2: SGHRS, YFSETQ. CDR3 sequence reads: CASSPQNQETQYF. The CDR3 DNA sequence: TGCGCCAGCAGCCCACAGAATCAAGAGACCCAGTACTTC.

The J gene is TRBJ2-7, the V gene TRBV27, with 8 bases fitting TRBD1. With V trimmed by 6 bases and J by 5 bases, 12 bases remained unmatched. Germline V gene lookup returns CDR1 MNHEY and CDR2 SMNVEV (reference sequence). The CDR3 contains 15 residues. CDR3 sequence: CASRRTGTGNNEQYF. The CDR3 nucleotides read TGTGCCAGCAGGAGAACCGGGACAGGAAACAACGAGCAGTACTTC.